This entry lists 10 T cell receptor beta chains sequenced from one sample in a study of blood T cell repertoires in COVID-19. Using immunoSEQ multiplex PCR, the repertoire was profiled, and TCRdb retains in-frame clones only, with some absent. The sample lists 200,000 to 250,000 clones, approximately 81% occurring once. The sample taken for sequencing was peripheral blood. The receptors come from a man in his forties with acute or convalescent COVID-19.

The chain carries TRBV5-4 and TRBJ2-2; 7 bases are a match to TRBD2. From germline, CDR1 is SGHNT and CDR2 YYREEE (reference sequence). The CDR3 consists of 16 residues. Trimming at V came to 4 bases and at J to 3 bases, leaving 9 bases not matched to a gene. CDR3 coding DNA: TGTGCCAGCAGCGGACGTATAGCGGGTCACACCGGGGAGCTGTTTTTT. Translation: CASSGRIAGHTGELFF.

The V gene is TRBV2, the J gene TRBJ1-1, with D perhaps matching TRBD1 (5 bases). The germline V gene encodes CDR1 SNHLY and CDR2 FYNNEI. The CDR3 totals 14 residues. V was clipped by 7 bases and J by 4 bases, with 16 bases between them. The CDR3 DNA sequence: TGTGCCAGCAAGAAGTATGGGGGAGGCACTGAAGCTTTCTTT. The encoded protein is CASKKYGGGTEAFF.

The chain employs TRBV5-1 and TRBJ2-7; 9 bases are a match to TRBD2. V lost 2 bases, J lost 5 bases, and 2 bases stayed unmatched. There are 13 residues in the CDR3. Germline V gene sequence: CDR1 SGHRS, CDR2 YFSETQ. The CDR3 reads CASSFRLADEQYF. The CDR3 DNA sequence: TGCGCCAGCAGCTTCCGACTAGCGGACGAGCAGTACTTC.

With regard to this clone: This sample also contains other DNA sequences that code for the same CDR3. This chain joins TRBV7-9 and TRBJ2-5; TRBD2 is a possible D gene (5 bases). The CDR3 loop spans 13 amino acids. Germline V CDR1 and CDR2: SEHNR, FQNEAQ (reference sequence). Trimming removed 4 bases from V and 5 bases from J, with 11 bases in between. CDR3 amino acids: CASSSSGGETQYF. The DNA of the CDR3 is TGTGCCAGCAGCTCCTCCGGCGGGGAGACCCAGTACTTC.

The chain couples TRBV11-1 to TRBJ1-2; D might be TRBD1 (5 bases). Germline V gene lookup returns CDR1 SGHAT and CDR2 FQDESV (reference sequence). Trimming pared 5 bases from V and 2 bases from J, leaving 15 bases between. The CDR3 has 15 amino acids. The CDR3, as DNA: TGTGCCAGCAGCCCAGGGCCTACACTCAACTATGGCTACACCTTC. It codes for CASSPGPTLNYGYTF.

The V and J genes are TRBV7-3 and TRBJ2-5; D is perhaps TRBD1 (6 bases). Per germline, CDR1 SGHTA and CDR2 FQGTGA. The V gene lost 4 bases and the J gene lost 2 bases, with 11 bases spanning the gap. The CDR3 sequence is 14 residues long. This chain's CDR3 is CASSSTGLQETQYF. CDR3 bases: TGTGCCAGCAGCTCCACAGGGCTTCAAGAGACCCAGTACTTC.

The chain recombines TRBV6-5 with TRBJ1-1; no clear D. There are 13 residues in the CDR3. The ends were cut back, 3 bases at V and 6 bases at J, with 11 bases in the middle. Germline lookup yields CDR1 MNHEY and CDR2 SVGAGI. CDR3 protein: CASSYNPRAEAFF. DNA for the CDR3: TGTGCCAGCAGTTATAACCCCCGCGCTGAAGCTTTCTTT.

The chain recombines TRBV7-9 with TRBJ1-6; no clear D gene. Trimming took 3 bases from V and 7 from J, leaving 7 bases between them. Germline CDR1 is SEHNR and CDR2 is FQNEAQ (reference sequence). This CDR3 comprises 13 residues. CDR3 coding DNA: TGTGCCAGCAGCTTCGTCTCGAATTCACCCCTCCACTTT. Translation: CASSFVSNSPLHF.

For the CDR3, the DNA is TGTGCCAGCAGCCAGAAACGACAGTCTGAAGCTTTCTTT. Translating gives CASSQKRQSEAFF. The chain employs TRBV14 and TRBJ1-1; TRBD1 might be the D (5 bases). Looked up from germline, CDR1 is SGHDN and CDR2 is FVKESK. The CDR3 is made up of 13 amino acids. Trimming shortened V by 3 bases and J by 6 bases, and 11 bases separated the two germline ends.

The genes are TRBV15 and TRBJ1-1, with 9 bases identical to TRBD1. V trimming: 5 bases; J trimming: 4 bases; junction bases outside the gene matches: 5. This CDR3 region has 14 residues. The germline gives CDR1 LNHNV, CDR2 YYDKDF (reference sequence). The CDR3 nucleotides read TGTGCCACCAGCCCTTCGACAGGGGGCACTGAAGCTTTCTTT. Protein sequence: CATSPSTGGTEAFF.